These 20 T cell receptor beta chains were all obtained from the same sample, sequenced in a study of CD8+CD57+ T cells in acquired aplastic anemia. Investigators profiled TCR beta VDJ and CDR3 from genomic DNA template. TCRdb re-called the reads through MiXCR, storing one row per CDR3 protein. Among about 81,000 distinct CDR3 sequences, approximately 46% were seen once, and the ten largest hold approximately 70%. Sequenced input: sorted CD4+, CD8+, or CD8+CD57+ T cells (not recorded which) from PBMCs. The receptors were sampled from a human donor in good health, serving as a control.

This chain's CDR3 is CASSVAKSGANVLTF. CDR3 coding DNA: TGTGCCAGCAGCGTTGCAAAGTCTGGGGCCAACGTCCTGACTTTC. The rearrangement joins TRBV9 to TRBJ2-6; no definite D call. The CDR3 has 15 residues. Germline CDR1 SGDLS, CDR2 YYNGEE. V was shortened by 2 bases and J by 1 base, with 7 bases between the two germline ends.

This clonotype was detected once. CDR3 amino acids: CSGANSNQPQHF. CDR3 DNA: TGCAGCGGAGCAAATAGCAATCAGCCCCAGCATTTT. V gene TRBV29-1 combines with J gene TRBJ1-5, with no clear D. Germline assignment: CDR1 SQVTM and CDR2 ANQGSEA. V lost 7 bases and J lost 0, with 7 bases in between. CDR3 length: 12 residues.

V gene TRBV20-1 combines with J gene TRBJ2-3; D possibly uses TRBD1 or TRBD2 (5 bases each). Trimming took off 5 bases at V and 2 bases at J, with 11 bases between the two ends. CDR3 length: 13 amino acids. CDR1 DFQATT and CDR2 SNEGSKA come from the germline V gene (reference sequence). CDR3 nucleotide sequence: TGCAGTGCTCTCCCGGGGCCCACAGATACGCAGTATTTT. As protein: CSALPGPTDTQYF.

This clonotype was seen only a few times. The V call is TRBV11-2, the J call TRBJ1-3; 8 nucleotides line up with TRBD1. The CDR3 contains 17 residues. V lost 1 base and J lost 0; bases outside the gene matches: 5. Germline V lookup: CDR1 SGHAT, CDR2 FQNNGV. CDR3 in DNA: TGTGCCAGCAGCTTAGGCCCACAGGGGGACTCTGGAAACACCATATATTTT. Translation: CASSLGPQGDSGNTIYF.

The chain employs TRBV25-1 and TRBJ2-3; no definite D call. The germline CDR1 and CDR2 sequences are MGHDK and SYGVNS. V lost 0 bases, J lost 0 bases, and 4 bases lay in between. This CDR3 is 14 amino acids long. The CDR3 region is CASSEYRSTDTQYF. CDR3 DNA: TGTGCCAGCAGTGAATATAGAAGCACAGATACGCAGTATTTT. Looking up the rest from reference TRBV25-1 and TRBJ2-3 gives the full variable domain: EADIYQTPRYLVIGTGKKITLECSQTMGHDKMYWYQQDPGMELHLIHYSYGVNSTEKGDLSSESTVSRIRTEHFPLTLESARPSHTSQYLCASSEYRSTDTQYFGPGTRLTVL.

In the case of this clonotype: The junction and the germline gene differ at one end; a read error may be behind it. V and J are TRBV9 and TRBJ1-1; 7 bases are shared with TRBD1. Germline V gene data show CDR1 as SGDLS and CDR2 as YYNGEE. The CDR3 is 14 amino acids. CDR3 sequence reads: CASSSQGQNTGAFF. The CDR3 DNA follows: TGTGCCAGCAGCTCTCAGGGACAGAACACTGGAGCTTTCTTT.

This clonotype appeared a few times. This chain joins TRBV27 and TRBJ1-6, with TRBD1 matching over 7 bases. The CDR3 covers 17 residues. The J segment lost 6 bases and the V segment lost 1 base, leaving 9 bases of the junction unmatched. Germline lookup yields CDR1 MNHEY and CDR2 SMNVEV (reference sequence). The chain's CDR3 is CASSLFDRALANSPLHF. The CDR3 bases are TGTGCCAGCAGTTTATTTGACAGGGCTTTAGCTAATTCACCCCTCCACTTT.

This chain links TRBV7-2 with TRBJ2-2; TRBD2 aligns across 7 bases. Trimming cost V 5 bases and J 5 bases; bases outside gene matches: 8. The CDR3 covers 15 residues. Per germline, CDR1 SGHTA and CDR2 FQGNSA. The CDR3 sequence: CASSRAKGGTGELFF. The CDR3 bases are TGTGCCAGCAGCCGGGCGAAGGGAGGGACCGGGGAGCTGTTTTTT.

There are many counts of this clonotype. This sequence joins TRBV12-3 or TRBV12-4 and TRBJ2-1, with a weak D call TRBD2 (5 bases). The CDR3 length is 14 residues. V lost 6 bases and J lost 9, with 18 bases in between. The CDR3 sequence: CASSPPGVAIEQFF. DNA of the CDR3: TGTGCCAGCAGCCCCCCAGGAGTAGCGATTGAGCAGTTCTTC.

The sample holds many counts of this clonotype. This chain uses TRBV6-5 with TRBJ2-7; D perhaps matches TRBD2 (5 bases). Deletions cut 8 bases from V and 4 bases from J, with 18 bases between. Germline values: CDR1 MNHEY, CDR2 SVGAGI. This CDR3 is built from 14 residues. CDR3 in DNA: TGTGCCAGCCAGTTACGCAGTGAGGGTTACGAGCAGTACTTC. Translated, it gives CASQLRSEGYEQYF.

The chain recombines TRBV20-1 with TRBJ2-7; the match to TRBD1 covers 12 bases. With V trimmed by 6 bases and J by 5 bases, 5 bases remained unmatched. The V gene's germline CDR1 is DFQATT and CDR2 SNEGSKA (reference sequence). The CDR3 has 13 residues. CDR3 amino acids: CSAPGQGAHEQYF. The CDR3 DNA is TGCAGTGCCCCGGGACAGGGGGCCCACGAGCAGTACTTC.

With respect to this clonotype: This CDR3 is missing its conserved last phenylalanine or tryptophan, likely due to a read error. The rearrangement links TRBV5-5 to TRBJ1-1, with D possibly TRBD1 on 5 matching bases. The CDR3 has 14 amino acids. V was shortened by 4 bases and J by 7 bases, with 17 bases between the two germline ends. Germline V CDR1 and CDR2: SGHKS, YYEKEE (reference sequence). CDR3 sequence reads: CASSAWDGGFEAFS. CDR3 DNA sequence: TGTGCCAGCAGCGCTTGGGACGGGGGATTTGAAGCTTTCTCT.

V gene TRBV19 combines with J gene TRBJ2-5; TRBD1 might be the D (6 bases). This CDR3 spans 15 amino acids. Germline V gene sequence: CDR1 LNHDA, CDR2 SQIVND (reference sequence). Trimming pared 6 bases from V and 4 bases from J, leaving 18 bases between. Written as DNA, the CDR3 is TGTGCCAGTAGGGGCAGGGGCATGGTAACAGAGACCCAGTACTTC. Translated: CASRGRGMVTETQYF.

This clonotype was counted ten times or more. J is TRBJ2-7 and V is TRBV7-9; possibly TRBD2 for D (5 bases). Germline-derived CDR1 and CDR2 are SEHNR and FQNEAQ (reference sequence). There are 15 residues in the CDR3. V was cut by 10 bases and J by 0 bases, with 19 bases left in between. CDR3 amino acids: CAIDSEDLSSYEQYF. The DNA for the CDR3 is TGTGCCATCGACTCCGAGGACTTAAGCTCCTACGAGCAGTACTTC.

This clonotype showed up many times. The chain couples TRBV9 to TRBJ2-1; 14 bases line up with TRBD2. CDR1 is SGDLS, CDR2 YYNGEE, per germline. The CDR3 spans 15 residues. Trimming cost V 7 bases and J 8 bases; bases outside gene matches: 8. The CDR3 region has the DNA TGTGCCAGCGGCGGACTAGCGGGGGGCCTGGATGAGCAGTTCTTC. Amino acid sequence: CASGGLAGGLDEQFF.

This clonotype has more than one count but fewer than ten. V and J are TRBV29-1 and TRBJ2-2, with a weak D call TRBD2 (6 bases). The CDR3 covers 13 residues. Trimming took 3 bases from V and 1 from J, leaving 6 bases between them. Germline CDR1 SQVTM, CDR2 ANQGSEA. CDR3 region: CSVEGGNTGELFF. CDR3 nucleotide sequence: TGCAGCGTTGAGGGGGGGAACACCGGGGAGCTGTTTTTT.

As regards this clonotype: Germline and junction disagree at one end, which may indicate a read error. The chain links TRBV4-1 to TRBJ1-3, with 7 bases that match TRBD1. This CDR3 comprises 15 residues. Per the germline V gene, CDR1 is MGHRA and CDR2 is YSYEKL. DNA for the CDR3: TGCGCCAGCAGCCAAGGGGACAGAACGGGAAACACCATACATTTT. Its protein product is CASSQGDRTGNTIHF.

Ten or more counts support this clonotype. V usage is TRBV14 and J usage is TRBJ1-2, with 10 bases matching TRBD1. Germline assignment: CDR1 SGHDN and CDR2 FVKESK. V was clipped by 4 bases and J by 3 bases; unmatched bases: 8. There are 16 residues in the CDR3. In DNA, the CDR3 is TGTGCCAGCAGCCCGCTAGCGGGACAGGGGCACTATGGCTACACCTTC. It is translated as CASSPLAGQGHYGYTF.

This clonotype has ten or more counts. CDR3 amino acids: CAWSVAGGHEQYF. CDR3 in DNA: TGTGCCTGGAGTGTGGCGGGGGGGCACGAGCAGTACTTC. V is TRBV30 and J is TRBJ2-7; TRBD2 aligns across 9 bases. Losses at the gene ends were 0 bases for V and 5 bases for J; bases not matched to a gene: 2. The CDR3 runs to 13 residues. Germline loops: CDR1 GTSNPN, CDR2 SVGIG (reference sequence).

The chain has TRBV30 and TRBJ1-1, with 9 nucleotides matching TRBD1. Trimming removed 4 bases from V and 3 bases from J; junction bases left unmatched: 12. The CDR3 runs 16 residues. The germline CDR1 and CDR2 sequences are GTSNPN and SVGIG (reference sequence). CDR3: CAWNRWDREVDTEAFF. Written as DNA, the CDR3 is TGTGCCTGGAACAGATGGGACAGGGAGGTGGACACTGAAGCTTTCTTT.